This T cell receptor beta chain was identified during a study of cytomegalovirus exposure and HLA in healthy donors. Study-level background: The study's early data release held tens of millions of unique TCRs from HLA-typed donors.

Study-level findings and limits: With later analysis, a missense DCLRE1C variant became linked to TCR beta V- and J-gene trimming. Among TCR beta chains of equal frequency, HLA-associated ones were more clonally expanded in a later analysis.

Donors likely had unrecorded immune exposures despite being nominally healthy when sampled. V lost 0 bases and J 0 bases, leaving 6 bases between the germline ends. CDR1 is SGHRS, CDR2 YFSETQ, per germline. CDR3 length equals 14 residues. The PCR ran on 60 Vbeta and 13 Jbeta primers. Some clones are missing from TCRdb's copy, which holds only in-frame ones; the method was immunoSEQ multiplex PCR. The sample contains 100,000 to 150,000 clones, about four fifths of which appear only once. A word on this clone: Its matching antigen is unknown.

This chain uses TRBV5-1 with TRBJ2-5; no clear D. Sequenced: PBMCs. The sequence was collected from a male donor in good health and CMV-seronegative. The CDR3 DNA reads as TGCGCCAGCAGCTTGGAACAGAACCAAGAGACCCAGTACTTC. This sequence encodes CASSLEQNQETQYF.